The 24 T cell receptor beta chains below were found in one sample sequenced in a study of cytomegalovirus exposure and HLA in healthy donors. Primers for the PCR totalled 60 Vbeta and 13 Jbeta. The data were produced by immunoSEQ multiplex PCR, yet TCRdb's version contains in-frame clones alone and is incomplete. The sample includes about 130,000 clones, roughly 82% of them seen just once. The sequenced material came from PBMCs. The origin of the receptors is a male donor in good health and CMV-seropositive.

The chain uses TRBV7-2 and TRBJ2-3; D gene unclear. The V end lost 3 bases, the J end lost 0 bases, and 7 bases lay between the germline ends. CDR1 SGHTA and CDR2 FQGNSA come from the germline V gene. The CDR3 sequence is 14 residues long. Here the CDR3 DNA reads TGTGCCAGCAGCTTGGTCCGGAGCACAGATACGCAGTATTTT. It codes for CASSLVRSTDTQYF.

The DNA for the CDR3 is TGTGCCAGCAGCTTAACAGACAGGGGAGGCGAAAAACTGTTTTTT. It specifies CASSLTDRGGEKLFF. J is TRBJ1-4 and V is TRBV5-5; 8 bases fit TRBD1. The CDR3 extends over 15 amino acids. The trim removed 2 bases at V and 8 bases at J, leaving 8 bases unmatched. Germline V gene sequence: CDR1 SGHKS, CDR2 YYEKEE (reference sequence).

CDR3 region: CASSSDLADTQYF. The CDR3 region has the DNA TGTGCCAGCAGCTCAGATCTGGCAGATACGCAGTATTTT. The chain combines TRBV9 with TRBJ2-3, with unresolved D. Germline V lookup: CDR1 SGDLS, CDR2 YYNGEE. The CDR3 loop spans 13 amino acids. The V end lost 4 bases, the J end lost 4 bases, and 10 bases lay between the germline ends.

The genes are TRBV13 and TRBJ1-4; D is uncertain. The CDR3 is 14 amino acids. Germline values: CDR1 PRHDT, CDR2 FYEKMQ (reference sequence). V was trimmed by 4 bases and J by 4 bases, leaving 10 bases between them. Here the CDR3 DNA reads TGTGCCAGCAGCTCCCGGGATATTAATGAAAAACTGTTTTTT. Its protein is CASSSRDINEKLFF.

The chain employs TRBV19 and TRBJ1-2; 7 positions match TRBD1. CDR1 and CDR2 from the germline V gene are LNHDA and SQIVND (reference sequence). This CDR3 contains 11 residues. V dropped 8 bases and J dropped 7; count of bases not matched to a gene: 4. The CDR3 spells CASLDRVGYTF. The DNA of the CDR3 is TGTGCCAGTTTAGACAGGGTTGGCTACACCTTC.

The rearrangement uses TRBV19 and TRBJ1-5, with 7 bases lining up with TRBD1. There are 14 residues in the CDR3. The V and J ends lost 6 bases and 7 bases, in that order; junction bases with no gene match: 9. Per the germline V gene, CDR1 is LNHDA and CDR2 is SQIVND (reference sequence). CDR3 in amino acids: CASSQTGSGQPQHF. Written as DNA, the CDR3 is TGTGCCAGTAGCCAGACAGGGAGTGGGCAGCCCCAGCATTTT.

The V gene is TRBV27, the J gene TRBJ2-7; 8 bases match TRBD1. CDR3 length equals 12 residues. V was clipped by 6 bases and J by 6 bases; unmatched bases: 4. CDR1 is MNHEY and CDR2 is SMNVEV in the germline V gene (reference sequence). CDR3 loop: CASSRGQGEQYF. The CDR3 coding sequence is TGTGCCAGCAGCCGAGGACAGGGCGAGCAGTACTTC.

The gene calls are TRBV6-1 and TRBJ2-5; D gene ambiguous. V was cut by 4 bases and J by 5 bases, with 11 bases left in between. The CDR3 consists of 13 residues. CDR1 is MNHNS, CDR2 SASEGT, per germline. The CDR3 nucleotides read TGTGCCAGCAGTGCGGTAGTTCTGGAGACCCAGTACTTC. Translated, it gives CASSAVVLETQYF.

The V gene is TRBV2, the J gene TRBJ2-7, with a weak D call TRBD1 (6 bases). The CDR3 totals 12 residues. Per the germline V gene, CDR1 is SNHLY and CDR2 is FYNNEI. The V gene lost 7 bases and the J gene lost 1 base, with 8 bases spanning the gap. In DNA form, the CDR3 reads TGTGCCAGCAAAGGACAGTCCTACGAGCAGTACTTC. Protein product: CASKGQSYEQYF.

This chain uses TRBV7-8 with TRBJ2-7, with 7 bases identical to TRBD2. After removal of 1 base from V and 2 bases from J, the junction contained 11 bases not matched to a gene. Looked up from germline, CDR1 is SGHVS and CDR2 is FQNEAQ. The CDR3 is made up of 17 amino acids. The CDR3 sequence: CASSLVVEERDPYEQYF. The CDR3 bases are TGTGCCAGCAGCTTAGTGGTAGAAGAGCGGGACCCCTACGAGCAGTACTTC.

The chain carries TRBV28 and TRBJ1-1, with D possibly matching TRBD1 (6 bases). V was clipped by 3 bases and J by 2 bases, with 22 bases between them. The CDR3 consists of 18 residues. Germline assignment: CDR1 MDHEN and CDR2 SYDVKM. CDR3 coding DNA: TGTGCCAGCAGTTTGGGGGCGGGGGCCGGGTCCAGTAACACTGAAGCTTTCTTT. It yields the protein CASSLGAGAGSSNTEAFF.

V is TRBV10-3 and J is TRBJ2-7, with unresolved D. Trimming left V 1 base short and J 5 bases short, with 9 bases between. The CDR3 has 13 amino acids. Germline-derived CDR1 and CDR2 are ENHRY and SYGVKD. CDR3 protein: CAISELISHEQYF. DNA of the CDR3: TGTGCCATCAGTGAGTTAATTTCCCACGAGCAGTACTTC.

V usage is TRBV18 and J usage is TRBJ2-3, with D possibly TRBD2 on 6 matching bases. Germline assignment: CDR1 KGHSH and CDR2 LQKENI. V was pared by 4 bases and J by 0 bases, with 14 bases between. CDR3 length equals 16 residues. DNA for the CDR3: TGTGCCAGCTCACTATCTAGCGACGCGAGCACAGATACGCAGTATTTT. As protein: CASSLSSDASTDTQYF.

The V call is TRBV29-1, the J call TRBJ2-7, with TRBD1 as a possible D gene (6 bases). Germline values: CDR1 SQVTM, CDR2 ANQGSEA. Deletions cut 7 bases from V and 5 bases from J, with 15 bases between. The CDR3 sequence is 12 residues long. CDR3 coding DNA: TGCAGCGGGGGGATTGCAGGGGACGAGCAGTACTTC. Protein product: CSGGIAGDEQYF.

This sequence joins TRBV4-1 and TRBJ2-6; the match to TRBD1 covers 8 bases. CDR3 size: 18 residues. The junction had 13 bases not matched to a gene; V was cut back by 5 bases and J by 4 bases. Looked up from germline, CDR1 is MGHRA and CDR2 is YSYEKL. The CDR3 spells CASSLGGRGRTGANVLTF. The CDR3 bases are TGCGCCAGCAGCTTAGGTGGCAGGGGGCGTACAGGGGCCAACGTCCTGACTTTC.

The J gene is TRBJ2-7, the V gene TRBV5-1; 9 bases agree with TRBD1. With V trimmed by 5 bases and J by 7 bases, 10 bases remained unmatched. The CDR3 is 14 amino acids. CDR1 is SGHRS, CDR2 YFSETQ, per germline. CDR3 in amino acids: CASRTGTGLEEQYF. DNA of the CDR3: TGCGCCAGCAGAACCGGGACAGGGCTAGAAGAGCAGTACTTC. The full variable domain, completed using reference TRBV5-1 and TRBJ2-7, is KAGVTQTPRYLIKTRGQQVTLSCSPISGHRSVSWYQQTPGQGLQFLFEYFSETQRNKGNFPGRFSGRQFSNSRSEMNVSTLELGDSALYLCASRTGTGLEEQYFGPGTRLTVT.

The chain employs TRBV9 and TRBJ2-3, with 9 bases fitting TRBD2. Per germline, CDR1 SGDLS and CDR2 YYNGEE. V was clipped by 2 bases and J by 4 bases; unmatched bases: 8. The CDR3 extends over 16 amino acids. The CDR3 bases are TGTGCCAGCAGCGTGAATGCGGGAGGGTGGGCAGATACGCAGTATTTT. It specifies CASSVNAGGWADTQYF.

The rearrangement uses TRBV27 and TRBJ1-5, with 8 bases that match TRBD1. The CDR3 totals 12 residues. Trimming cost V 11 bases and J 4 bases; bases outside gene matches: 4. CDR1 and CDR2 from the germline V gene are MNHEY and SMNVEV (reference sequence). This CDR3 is CADRGRNQPQHF. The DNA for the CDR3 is TGTGCCGACAGGGGTAGGAATCAGCCCCAGCATTTT.

As DNA, the CDR3 is TGCGCCAGCAGCGCGACAGGGACGACCCCCGGGGAGCTGTTTTTT. Its translation is CASSATGTTPGELFF. The genes are TRBV5-1 and TRBJ2-2; 7 bases map to TRBD1. CDR3 length: 15 amino acids. Germline assignment: CDR1 SGHRS and CDR2 YFSETQ. The V segment lost 4 bases and the J segment 6 bases; nucleotides outside the gene matches: 9.

CDR3 protein: CASSLGTGLNYGYTF. CDR3 sequence (DNA): TGTGCCAGCAGTTTGGGGACAGGACTGAACTATGGCTACACCTTC. The V call is TRBV28, the J call TRBJ1-2, with 8 bases matching TRBD1. The CDR3 has 15 amino acids. CDR1 is MDHEN, CDR2 SYDVKM, per germline. The V and J ends lost 3 bases and 2 bases, in that order; junction bases with no gene match: 5.

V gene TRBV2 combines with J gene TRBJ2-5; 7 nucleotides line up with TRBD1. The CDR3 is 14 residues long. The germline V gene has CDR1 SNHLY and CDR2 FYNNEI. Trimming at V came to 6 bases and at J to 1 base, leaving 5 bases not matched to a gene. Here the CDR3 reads CASRPGTVQETQYF. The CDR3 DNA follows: TGTGCCAGCAGGCCCGGGACAGTCCAAGAGACCCAGTACTTC.

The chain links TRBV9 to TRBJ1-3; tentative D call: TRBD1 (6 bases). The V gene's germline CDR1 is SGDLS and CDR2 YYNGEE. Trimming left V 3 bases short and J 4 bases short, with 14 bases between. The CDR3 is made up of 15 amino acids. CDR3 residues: CASSAGQPTGNTIYF. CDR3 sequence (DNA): TGTGCCAGCAGCGCCGGACAGCCAACGGGAAACACCATATATTTT.

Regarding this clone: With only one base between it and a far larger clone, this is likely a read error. The CDR3: CSSSLEGGRGTGELFF. The CDR3, as DNA: TGTTCCAGCAGCTTAGAGGGGGGGAGGGGCACCGGGGAGCTGTTTTTT. The chain carries TRBV7-9 and TRBJ2-2, with a possible D match to TRBD2 (7 bases). The CDR3 runs to 16 residues. Germline CDR1 reads SEHNR; CDR2 reads FQNEAQ (reference sequence).

CDR3 in amino acids: CASSLSRNEQFF. CDR3 nucleotides: TGTGCCAGCAGCTTGTCTCGCAATGAGCAGTTCTTC. The chain carries TRBV5-6 and TRBJ2-1; D is unclear. This CDR3 comprises 12 residues. The V gene's germline CDR1 is SGHDT and CDR2 YYEEEE. Between the trimmed V and J ends, which lost 1 base and 6 bases, there was a span of 5 bases.